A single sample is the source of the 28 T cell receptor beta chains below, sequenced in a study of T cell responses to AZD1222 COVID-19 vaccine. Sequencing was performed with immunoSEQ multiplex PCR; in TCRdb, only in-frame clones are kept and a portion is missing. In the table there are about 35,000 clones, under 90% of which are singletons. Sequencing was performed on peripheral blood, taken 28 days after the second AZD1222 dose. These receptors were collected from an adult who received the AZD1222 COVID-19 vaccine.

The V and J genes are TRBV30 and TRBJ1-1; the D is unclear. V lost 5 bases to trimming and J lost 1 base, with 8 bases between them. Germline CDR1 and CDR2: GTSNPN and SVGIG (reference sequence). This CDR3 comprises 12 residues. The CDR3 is CAWVPQNTEAFF. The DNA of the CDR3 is TGTGCCTGGGTTCCCCAGAACACTGAAGCTTTCTTT.

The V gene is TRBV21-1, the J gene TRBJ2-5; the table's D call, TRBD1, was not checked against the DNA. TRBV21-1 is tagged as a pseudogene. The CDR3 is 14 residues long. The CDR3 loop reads CASSKESDQETQYF. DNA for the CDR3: TGTGCCAGCAGCAAAGAGTCAGACCAAGAGACCCAGTACTTC.

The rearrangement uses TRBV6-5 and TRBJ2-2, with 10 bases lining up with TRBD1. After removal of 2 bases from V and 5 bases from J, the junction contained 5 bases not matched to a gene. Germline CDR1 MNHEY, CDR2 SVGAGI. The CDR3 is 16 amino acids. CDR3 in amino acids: CASSYTGTGDTGELFF. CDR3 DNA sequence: TGTGCCAGCAGTTACACCGGGACAGGGGATACCGGGGAGCTGTTTTTT.

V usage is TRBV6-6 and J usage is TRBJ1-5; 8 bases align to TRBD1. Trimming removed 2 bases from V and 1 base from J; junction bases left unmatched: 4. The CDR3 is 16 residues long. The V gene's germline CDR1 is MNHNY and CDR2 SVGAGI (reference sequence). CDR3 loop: CASSYRTGTSNQPQHF. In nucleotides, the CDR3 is TGTGCCAGCAGTTACCGGACAGGGACCAGCAATCAGCCCCAGCATTTT.

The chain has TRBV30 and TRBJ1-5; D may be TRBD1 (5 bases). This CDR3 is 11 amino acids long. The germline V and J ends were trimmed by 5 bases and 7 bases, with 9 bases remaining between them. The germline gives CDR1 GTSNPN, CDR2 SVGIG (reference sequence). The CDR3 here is CAWGAGQPQHF. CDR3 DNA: TGTGCCTGGGGGGCGGGGCAGCCCCAGCATTTT.

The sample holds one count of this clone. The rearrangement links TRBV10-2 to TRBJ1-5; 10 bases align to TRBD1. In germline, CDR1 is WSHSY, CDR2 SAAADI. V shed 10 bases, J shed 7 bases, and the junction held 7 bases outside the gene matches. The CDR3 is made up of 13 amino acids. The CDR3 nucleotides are TGCGCCACCCGACAGGGGGCCCGACAGCCCCAGCATTTT. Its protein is CATRQGARQPQHF.

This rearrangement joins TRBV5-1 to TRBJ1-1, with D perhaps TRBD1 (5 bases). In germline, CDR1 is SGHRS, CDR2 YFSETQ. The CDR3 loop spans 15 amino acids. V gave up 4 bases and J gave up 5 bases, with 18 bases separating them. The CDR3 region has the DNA TGCGCCAGCAGCGTTGGGGGACCTGGGGAGACTGAAGCTTTCTTT. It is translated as CASSVGGPGETEAFF.

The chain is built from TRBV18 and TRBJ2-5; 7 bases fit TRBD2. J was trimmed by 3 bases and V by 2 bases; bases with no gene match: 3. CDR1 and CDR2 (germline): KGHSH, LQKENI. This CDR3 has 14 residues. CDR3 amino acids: CASSPSGLEETQYF. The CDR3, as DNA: TGTGCCAGCTCACCATCCGGACTAGAAGAGACCCAGTACTTC.

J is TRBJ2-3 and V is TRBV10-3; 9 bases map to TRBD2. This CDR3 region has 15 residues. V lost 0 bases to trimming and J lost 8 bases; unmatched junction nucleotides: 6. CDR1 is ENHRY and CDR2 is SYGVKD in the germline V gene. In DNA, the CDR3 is TGTGCCATCAGTGAGTCTAGCGGGGGAGTCGCTACGCAGTATTTT. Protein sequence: CAISESSGGVATQYF.

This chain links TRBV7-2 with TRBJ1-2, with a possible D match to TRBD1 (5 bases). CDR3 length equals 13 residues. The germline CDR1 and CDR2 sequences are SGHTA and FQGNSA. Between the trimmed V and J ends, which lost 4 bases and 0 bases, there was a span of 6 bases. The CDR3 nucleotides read TGTGCCAGCAGCTCACAGGCTAACTATGGCTACACCTTC. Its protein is CASSSQANYGYTF.

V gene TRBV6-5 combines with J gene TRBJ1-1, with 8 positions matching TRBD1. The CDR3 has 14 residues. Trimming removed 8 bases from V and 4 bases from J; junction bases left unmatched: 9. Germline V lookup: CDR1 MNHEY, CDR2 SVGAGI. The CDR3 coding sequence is TGTGCCAGCTGGACAGGGATGGGGAGCACTGAAGCTTTCTTT. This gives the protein CASWTGMGSTEAFF.

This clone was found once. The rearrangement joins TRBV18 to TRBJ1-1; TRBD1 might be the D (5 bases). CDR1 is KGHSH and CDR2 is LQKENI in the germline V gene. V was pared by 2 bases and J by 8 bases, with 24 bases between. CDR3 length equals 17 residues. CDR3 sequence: CASSPWMVREGKGEAFF. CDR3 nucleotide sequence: TGTGCCAGCTCACCATGGATGGTCAGGGAGGGGAAGGGGGAAGCTTTCTTT.

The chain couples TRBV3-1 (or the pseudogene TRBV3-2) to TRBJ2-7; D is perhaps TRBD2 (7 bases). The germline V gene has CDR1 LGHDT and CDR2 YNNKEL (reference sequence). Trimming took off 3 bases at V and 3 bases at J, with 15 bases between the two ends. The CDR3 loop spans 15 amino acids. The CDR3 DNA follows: TGTGCCAGCAGCCAGGGGGGGCACGTGGGCTACGAGCAGTACTTC. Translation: CASSQGGHVGYEQYF.

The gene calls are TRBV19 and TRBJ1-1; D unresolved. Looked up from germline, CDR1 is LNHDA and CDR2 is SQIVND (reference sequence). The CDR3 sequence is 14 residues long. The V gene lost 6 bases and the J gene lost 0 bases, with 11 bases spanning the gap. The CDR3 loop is CASRVVGMNTEAFF. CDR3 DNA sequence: TGTGCCAGTAGAGTGGTGGGTATGAACACTGAAGCTTTCTTT. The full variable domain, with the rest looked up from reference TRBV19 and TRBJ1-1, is DGGITQSPKYLFRKEGQNVTLSCEQNLNHDAMYWYRQDPGQGLRLIYYSQIVNDFQKGDIAEGYSVSREKKESFPLTVTSAQKNPTAFYLCASRVVGMNTEAFFGQGTRLTVV.

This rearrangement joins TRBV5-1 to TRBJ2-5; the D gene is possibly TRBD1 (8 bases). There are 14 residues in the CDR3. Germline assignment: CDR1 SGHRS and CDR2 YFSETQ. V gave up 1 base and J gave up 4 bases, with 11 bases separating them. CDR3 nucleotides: TGCGCCAGCAGCTTGACAGGGGGGGTAGAGACCCAGTACTTC. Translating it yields CASSLTGGVETQYF.

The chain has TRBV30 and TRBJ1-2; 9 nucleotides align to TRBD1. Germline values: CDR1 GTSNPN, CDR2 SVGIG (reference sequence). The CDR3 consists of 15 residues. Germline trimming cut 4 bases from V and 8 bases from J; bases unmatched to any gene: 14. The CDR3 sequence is CAWNLWPGQGFGYTF. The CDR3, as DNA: TGTGCCTGGAATCTTTGGCCGGGACAGGGTTTCGGCTACACCTTC.

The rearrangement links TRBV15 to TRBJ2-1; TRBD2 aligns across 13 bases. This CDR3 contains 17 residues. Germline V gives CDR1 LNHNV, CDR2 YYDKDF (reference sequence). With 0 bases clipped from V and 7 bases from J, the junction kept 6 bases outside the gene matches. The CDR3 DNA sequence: TGTGCCACCAGCAGAGATAAAGGGACTAGCGGGACGAATGAGCAGTTCTTC. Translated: CATSRDKGTSGTNEQFF.

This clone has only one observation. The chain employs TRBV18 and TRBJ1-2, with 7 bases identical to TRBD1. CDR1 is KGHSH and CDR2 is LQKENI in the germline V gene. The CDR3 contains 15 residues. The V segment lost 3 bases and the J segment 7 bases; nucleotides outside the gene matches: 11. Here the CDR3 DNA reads TGTGCCAGCTCACCCTGGACAGGTGAAACCCGTGGCTACACCTTC. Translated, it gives CASSPWTGETRGYTF.

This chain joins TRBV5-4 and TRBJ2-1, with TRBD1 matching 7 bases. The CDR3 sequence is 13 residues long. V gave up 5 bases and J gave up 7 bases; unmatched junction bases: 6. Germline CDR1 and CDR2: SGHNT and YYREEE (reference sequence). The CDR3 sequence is CASRRTGLNEQFF. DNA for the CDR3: TGTGCCAGCAGAAGGACAGGCCTTAATGAGCAGTTCTTC.

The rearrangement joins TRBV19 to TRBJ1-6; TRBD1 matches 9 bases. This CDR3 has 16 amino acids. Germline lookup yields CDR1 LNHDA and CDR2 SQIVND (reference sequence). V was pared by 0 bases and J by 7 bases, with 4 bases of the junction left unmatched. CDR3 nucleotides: TGTGCCAGTAGTATAGATCCAGGACAGGGGAATTCACCCCTCCACTTT. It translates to CASSIDPGQGNSPLHF.

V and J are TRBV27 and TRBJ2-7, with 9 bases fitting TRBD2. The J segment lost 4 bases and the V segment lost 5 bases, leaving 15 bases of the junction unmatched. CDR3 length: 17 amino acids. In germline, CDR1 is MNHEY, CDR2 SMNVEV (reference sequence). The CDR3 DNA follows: TGTGCCAGCAGTCAGAGGTGGGAGCGGGAGGTTCGGTACGAGCAGTACTTC. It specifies CASSQRWEREVRYEQYF.

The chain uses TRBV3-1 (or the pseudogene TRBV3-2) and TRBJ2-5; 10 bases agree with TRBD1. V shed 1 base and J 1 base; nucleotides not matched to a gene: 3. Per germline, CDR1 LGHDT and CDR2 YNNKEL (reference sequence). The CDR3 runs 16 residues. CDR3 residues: CASSQVGQGGQETQYF. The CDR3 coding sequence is TGTGCCAGCAGCCAAGTAGGACAGGGGGGCCAAGAGACCCAGTACTTC.

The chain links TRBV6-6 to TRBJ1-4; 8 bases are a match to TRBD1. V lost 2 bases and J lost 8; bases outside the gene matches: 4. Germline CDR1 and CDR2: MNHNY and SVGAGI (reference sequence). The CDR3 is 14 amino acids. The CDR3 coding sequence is TGTGCCAGCAGTTACGTCCGGACAGGGGAAAAACTGTTTTTT. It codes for CASSYVRTGEKLFF.

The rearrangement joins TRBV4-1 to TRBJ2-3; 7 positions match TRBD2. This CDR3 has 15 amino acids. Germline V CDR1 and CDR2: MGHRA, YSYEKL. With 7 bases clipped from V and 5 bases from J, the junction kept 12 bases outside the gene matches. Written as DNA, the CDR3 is TGCGCCAGCACCGCCCGCGGGAGAGAGGAAGATACGCAGTATTTT. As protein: CASTARGREEDTQYF.

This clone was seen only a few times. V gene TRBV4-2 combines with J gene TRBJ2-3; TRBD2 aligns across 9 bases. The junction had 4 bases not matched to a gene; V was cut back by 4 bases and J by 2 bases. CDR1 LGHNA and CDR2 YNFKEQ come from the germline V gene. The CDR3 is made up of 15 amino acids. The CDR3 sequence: CASSLSGGTTDTQYF. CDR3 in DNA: TGTGCCAGCAGCCTCAGCGGGGGGACCACAGATACGCAGTATTTT.

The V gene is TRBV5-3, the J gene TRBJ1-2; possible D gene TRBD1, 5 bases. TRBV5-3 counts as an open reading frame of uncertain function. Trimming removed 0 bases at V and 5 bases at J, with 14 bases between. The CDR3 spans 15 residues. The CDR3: CARSLVKGASYGYTF. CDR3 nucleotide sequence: TGTGCCAGAAGCTTGGTTAAAGGGGCGAGTTATGGCTACACCTTC.

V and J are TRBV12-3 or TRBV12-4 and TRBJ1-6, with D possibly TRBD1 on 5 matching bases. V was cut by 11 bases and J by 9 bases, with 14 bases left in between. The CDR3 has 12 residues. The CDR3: CASSLGPSPLHF. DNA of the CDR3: TGTGCCTCCTCTCTGGGGCCTTCACCCCTCCACTTT.

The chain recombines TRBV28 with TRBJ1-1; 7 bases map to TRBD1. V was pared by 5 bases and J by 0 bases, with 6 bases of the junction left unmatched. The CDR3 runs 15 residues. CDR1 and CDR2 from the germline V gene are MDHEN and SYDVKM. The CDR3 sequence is CASSGGQRLNTEAFF. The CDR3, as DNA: TGTGCCAGCAGTGGGGGACAGAGATTGAACACTGAAGCTTTCTTT.